The clone carrying this TCR beta chain was detected a few times. Its antigen is still unknown. All of the isolated RNA was reverse transcribed, so expressed TCRB transcripts were sequenced. Using immunoSEQ multiplex PCR, the repertoire was profiled, and TCRdb retains in-frame clones only, with some absent. The table has under 800,000 clones, about 14% seen once. Purities over 95% were achieved in all sorted populations. The data derive from a study of beta chain features in type 1 diabetes. Study-wide points: For patients, the naive, central memory and Treg TCRB repertoires appeared more alike than for healthy donors. Researchers report that Type 1 diabetes patients had moderately but significantly shorter TCRB CDR3s across all four CD4+ subsets.

CDR1 and CDR2 (germline): MDHEN, SYDVKM. This CDR3 has 14 amino acids. V was clipped by 2 bases and J by 1 base, with 8 bases between them. This rearrangement joins TRBV28 to TRBJ1-1; no definite D call. The TCR comes from a man between 18 and 35 years old in good health. The sequenced sample was naive CD4+ T cells from blood. The CDR3 region is CASSLKSTNTEAFF. CDR3 sequence (DNA): TGTGCCAGCAGTTTAAAGTCGACGAACACTGAAGCTTTCTTT.